The entry below gives a single TCR beta chain sequence along with its context. In the original workflow: Scientists estimated how many nucleated cells there were by amplifying reference gene primers. Only in-frame clones appear in the TCRdb table, and some are missing; sequencing was by immunoSEQ multiplex PCR. For V, J and clone size, that table is used; D and trimming come from the DNA. The data show 140,000 to 150,000 clones, 87% seen once. V gave up 5 bases and J gave up 8 bases; unmatched junction bases: 16. The germline CDR1 and CDR2 sequences are MNHNY and SVGAGI (reference sequence). CDR3 length: 17 amino acids. The sample comes from a study of blood T cell repertoires in COVID-19. In the study overall: COVID-19 samples from acute and convalescent phases originated in the United States, Italy and Spain. The analysed material was cDNA or gDNA that came from T cells, B-cell-depleted T cells, or PBMCs.

V and J are TRBV6-6 and TRBJ2-1; 9 nucleotides agree with TRBD2. Sequenced sample: peripheral blood. This TCR derives from a woman between 50 and 59 years old with active or convalescent COVID-19. This CDR3 reads CASSPPRGSGREDEQFF. The CDR3 DNA is TGTGCCAGCAGTCCCCCCCGGGGTAGCGGGAGAGAGGATGAGCAGTTCTTC.